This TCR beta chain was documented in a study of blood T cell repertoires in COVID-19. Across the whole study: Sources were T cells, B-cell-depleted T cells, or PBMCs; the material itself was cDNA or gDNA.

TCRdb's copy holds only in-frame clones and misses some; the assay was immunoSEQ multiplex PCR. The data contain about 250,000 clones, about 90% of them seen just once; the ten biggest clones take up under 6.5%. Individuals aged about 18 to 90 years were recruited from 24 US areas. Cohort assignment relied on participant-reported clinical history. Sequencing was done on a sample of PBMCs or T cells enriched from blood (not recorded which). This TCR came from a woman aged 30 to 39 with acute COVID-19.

In nucleotides, the CDR3 is TGTGCCAGCAGTGCAACTAGCGGGACCTCCTACGAGCAGTACTTC. As protein: CASSATSGTSYEQYF. The V and J genes are TRBV27 and TRBJ2-7; TRBD2 agrees at 10 bases. J was trimmed by 0 bases and V by 5 bases; bases with no gene match: 4. This CDR3 has 15 residues. The V gene's germline CDR1 is MNHEY and CDR2 SMNVEV (reference sequence).